This TCR beta chain was sequenced for a study of CXCR3-negative and CXCR3-positive naive CD8 T cells. Whole-study findings and limits: CXCR3-positive naive cells carried more hydrophobic TRB CDR3s than CXCR3-negative naive cells did.

UMI-tagged TRB cDNA libraries were built via 5' RACE. TCRdb reprocessed the 5' RACE reads, with one entry per CDR3 protein and no DNA. This sample contains about 86,000 distinct CDR3 sequences. This CDR3 spans 11 amino acids. The V gene's germline CDR1 is MDHEN and CDR2 SYDVKM. Concerning this clonotype itself: The antigen remains unidentified.

The sample consisted of naive CXCR3+ CD8+ T cells from blood. Indicated subset: CD45RO-CCR7+CD27+CD95- naive CD8+ T cells expressing CXCR3 (TNR3+). The V call is TRBV28, the J call TRBJ2-5. This TCR was sampled from a human donor in good health. Some clones in this sample may be carry-over from other donors' samples. The CDR3 reads CASSPQGTQYF.